The T cell receptor (beta chain) described here comes from a study of CD8 T cells in Susac syndrome. CD8+ and CD4+ T cells from blood underwent TCR beta sequencing. Study-wide results and limits: The authors acknowledged that the study's TCR sequencing and HLA analysis involved relatively few individuals.

As to this clonotype: Antigen specificity is unknown.

After removal of 1 base from V and 0 bases from J, the junction contained 6 bases not matched to a gene. The CDR3 runs 17 residues. The germline CDR1 and CDR2 sequences are LGHNA and YNFKEQ. When the RNA was reverse transcribed, random hexamers were used with an input of roughly 0.45 to 1 ug. TCRdb passed the immunoSEQ multiplex PCR reads through MiXCR, listing each CDR3 protein once. This table has approximately 160,000 distinct CDR3 sequences, 85% to 95% appearing once. The source is a human donor in good health. J is TRBJ2-7 and V is TRBV4-2, with 10 positions matching TRBD2. The sequenced sample consisted of CD4+ T cells from PBMCs. The CDR3 DNA reads as TGTGCCAGCAGCCAAGCTAGCGGGGGCCGTAGCTCCTACGAGCAGTACTTC. It codes for CASSQASGGRSSYEQYF.